These 10 T cell receptor beta chains came from one sample sequenced in a study of T cells in Graves' hyperthyroidism and ophthalmopathy. Amplification targeted TCR beta CDR3 regions from RNA transcripts. First-round RT-PCR of the TCR CDR3 relied on the HTBI primer set. MiXCR, run by TCRdb on the multiplex PCR reads, gives a single entry per CDR3 protein. The table shows approximately 430,000 distinct CDR3 sequences, with roughly 14% occurring only once. The sequenced sample was blood. The receptor source for this set is a man aged 18 to 35 with Graves' ophthalmopathy.

This clonotype has a count of ten or more. The chain has TRBV11-2 and TRBJ1-2; weak D call: TRBD1 (6 bases). The CDR3 has 13 residues. Trimming took 5 bases from V and 4 from J, leaving 11 bases between them. The germline V gene has CDR1 SGHAT and CDR2 FQNNGV. The CDR3 region has the DNA TGTGCCAGCAGCATACAGGGCTCCTATGGCTACACCTTC. Translation gives CASSIQGSYGYTF.

In this sample, this clonotype turned up many times. The genes are TRBV12-3 or TRBV12-4 and TRBJ1-1; D is ambiguous. The V end was cut by 1 base, the J end by 4 bases, with 4 bases between. The CDR3 spans 12 residues. The CDR3 DNA is TGTGCCAGCAGTTTAGGCACCACTGAAGCTTTCTTT. Amino acids: CASSLGTTEAFF.

The V call is TRBV11-3, the J call TRBJ2-1, with TRBD1 matching 9 bases. Trimming took 5 bases from V and 0 from J; bases not matched to a gene: 8. Looked up from germline, CDR1 is SGHNT and CDR2 is YENEEA. The CDR3 is made up of 17 amino acids. The CDR3 region is CASSEDGTGSSYNEQFF. The CDR3 DNA is TGTGCCAGCAGCGAAGATGGGACAGGGAGCTCCTACAATGAGCAGTTCTTC.

This clonotype was seen only a few times. The rearrangement links TRBV7-9 to TRBJ2-7; tentatively, D is TRBD2 (6 bases). CDR1 is SEHNR and CDR2 is FQNEAQ in the germline V gene (reference sequence). V was cut by 4 bases and J by 6 bases, with 16 bases left in between. The CDR3 consists of 14 residues. The CDR3 DNA reads as TGTGCCAGCAGCTCTAAGGGCGGGAACCCCGAGCAGTACTTC. The encoded protein is CASSSKGGNPEQYF.

This rearrangement joins TRBV6-1 to TRBJ1-3; perhaps TRBD1 as D (6 bases). The V gene lost 3 bases and the J gene lost 3 bases, with 15 bases spanning the gap. The CDR3 sequence is 16 residues long. The germline gives CDR1 MNHNS, CDR2 SASEGT. This chain's CDR3 is CASSENPGAGGNTIYF. The DNA for the CDR3 is TGTGCCAGCAGTGAGAATCCAGGGGCAGGTGGAAACACCATATATTTT.

The sample holds many counts of this clonotype. This chain links TRBV16 with TRBJ1-2, with unresolved D. There are 17 residues in the CDR3. Germline V gives CDR1 KGHSY, CDR2 FQNENV. The ends were cut back, 0 bases at V and 2 bases at J, with 16 bases in the middle. The CDR3 region is CASSQSWVTLFNYGYTF. The CDR3 nucleotides read TGTGCCAGCAGCCAATCTTGGGTAACCTTGTTCAACTATGGCTACACCTTC.

This clonotype has at least ten counts. The genes are TRBV12-3 or TRBV12-4 and TRBJ2-4; maybe TRBD1 (7 bases). The CDR3 length is 15 residues. Trimming removed 5 bases from V and 8 bases from J, with 19 bases in between. The CDR3 DNA is TGTGCCAGCAGTCCAGGGGGAGGATGGAGGGACATTCAGTACTTC. Its translation: CASSPGGGWRDIQYF.

In its sample, this clonotype was seen many times. V gene TRBV7-8 combines with J gene TRBJ2-3; 10 nucleotides match TRBD2. This CDR3 spans 15 amino acids. CDR1 SGHVS and CDR2 FQNEAQ come from the germline V gene. Trimming at V came to 5 bases and at J to 2 bases, leaving 4 bases not matched to a gene. CDR3 loop: CASSPGTSDTDTQYF. Here the CDR3 DNA reads TGTGCCAGCAGCCCCGGGACTAGCGACACAGATACGCAGTATTTT.

Remarks on this clonotype: This could be a read error, since a much larger clone is one nucleotide away. A read error is likely, as this CDR3 ends without the conserved phenylalanine or tryptophan. This chain connects TRBV18 to TRBJ1-3; D remains ambiguous. V was pared by 0 bases and J by 0 bases, with 6 bases between. The germline V gene encodes CDR1 KGHSH and CDR2 LQKENI. This CDR3 has 15 residues. CDR3 DNA: TGTGCCAGCTCACCACCGTCGGGCTCTGGAAACACCATATATTCT. Its protein is CASSPPSGSGNTIYS.

This clonotype occurred many times. The J gene is TRBJ2-3, the V gene TRBV11-2; a weak D match, TRBD2 (5 bases). Germline V lookup: CDR1 SGHAT, CDR2 FQNNGV. This CDR3 comprises 16 residues. V lost 7 bases and J lost 2, with 19 bases in between. The CDR3 nucleotides are TGTGCCAGCAACCCCGGAGGAAGGGCCCTCACAGATACGCAGTATTTT. It encodes CASNPGGRALTDTQYF.